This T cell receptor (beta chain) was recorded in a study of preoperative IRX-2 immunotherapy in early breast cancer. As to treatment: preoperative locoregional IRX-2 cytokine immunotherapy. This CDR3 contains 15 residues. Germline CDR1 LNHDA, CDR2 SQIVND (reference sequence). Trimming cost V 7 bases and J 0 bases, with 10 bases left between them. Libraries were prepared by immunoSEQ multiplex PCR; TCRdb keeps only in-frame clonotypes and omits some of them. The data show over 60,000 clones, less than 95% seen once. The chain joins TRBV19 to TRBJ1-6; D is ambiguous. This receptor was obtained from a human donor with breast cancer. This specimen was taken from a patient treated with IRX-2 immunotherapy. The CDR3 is CASTSRSSYNSPLHF. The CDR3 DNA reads TGTGCCAGTACCAGCCGGAGCTCCTATAATTCACCCCTCCACTTT.